This TCR beta chain was sequenced during a study of STAT5B mutations in CD4+ large granular lymphocyte leukemia. This CDR3 contains 16 residues. Germline V gene sequence: CDR1 MNHEY, CDR2 SVGAGI. The V end lost 0 bases, the J end lost 0 bases, and 11 bases lay between the germline ends. Clones were sequenced by immunoSEQ multiplex PCR, and TCRdb holds only the in-frame ones, with some missing. The data hold about 21,000 clones, with 60% to 80% observed a single time. The chain uses TRBV6-5 and TRBJ1-2; D not resolved. The origin of this receptor is a human donor in good health. Material: CD4+ T cells from blood buffy coats. CDR3 coding DNA: TGTGCCAGCAGTTACTCGAGCGGAACTTCTAACTATGGCTACACCTTC. Encoded protein: CASSYSSGTSNYGYTF.